The present T cell receptor (beta chain) was sequenced within a study of glioma-infiltrating T cells after dendritic cell vaccination. Study findings and constraints: Few patients contributed both blood and tumor specimens.

Primers: 60 V beta forward and 13 J beta reverse. Only in-frame clones appear in the TCRdb table, and some are missing; sequencing was by immunoSEQ multiplex PCR. This repertoire shows around 90,000 clones, approximately 78% found once; its top ten account for roughly 2%. This clone has just one count. The antigen remains unidentified. The ends lost 8 bases at V and 0 bases at J; junction bases unmatched: 4. The germline V gene has CDR1 SGHRS and CDR2 YFSETQ. The CDR3 length is 14 residues. Specified time point: after dendritic cell vaccination, including at tumor progression/relapse. The chain recombines TRBV5-1 with TRBJ1-1, with 10 bases that match TRBD1. This receptor was taken from a human donor with glioblastoma. The sequences come from blood, collected after dendritic cell vaccination. CDR3: CASSGQGLNTEAFF. CDR3 DNA: TGCGCCAGTTCGGGACAGGGGTTGAACACTGAAGCTTTCTTT.